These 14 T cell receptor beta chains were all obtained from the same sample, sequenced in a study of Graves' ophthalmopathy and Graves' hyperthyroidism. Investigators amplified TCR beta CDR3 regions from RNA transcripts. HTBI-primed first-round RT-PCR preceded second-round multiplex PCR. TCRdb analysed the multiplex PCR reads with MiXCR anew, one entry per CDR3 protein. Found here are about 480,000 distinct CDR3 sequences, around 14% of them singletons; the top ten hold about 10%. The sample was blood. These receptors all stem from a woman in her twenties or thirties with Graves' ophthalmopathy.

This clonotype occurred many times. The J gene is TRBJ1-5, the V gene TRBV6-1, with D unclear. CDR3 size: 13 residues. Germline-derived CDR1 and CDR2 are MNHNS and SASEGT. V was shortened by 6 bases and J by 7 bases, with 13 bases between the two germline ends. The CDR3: CASSVGLGQPQHF. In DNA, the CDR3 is TGTGCCAGCAGCGTCGGGCTGGGGCAGCCCCAGCATTTT.

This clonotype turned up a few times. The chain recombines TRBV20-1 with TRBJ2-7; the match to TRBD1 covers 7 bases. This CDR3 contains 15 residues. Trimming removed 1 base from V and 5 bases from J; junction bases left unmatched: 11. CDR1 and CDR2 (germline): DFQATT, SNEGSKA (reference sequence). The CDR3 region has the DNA TGCAGTGCTAGAGCCCGGACAGGTTCGATTAACGAGCAGTACTTC. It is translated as CSARARTGSINEQYF.

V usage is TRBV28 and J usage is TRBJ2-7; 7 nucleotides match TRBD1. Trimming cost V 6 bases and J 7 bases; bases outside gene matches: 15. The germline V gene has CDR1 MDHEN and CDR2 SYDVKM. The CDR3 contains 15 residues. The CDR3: CASRKTQGPPMEQYF. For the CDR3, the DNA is TGTGCCAGCAGGAAAACACAGGGGCCTCCTATGGAGCAGTACTTC.

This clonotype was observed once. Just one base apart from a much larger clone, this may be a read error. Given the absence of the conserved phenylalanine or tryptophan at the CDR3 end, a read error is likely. This CDR3 is CASSYGAEGTEAFI. The CDR3 DNA reads as TGTGCCAGCAGTTACGGGGCGGAGGGCACTGAAGCTTTCATT. The V gene is TRBV6-5, the J gene TRBJ1-1; D may be TRBD1 (5 bases). The length of the CDR3 is 14 residues. V gave up 2 bases and J gave up 4 bases, with 11 bases separating them. The germline V gene encodes CDR1 MNHEY and CDR2 SVGAGI.

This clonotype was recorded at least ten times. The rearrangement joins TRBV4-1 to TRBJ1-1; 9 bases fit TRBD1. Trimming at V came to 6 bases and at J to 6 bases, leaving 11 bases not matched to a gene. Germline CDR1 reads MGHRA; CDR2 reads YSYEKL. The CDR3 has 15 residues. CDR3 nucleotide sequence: TGCGCCAGCAGGGGGACAGGGTTGGTGGAAGCTGAAGCTTTCTTT. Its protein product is CASRGTGLVEAEAFF.

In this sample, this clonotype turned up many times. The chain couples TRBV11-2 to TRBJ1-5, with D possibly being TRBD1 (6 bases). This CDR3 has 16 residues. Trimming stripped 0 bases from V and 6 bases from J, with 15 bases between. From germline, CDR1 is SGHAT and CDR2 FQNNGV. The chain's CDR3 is CASSLEAGVRGQPQHF. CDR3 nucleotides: TGTGCCAGCAGCTTAGAAGCAGGGGTTCGCGGTCAGCCCCAGCATTTT. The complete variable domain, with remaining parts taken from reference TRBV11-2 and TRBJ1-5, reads EAGVAQSPRYKIIEKRQSVAFWCNPISGHATLYWYQQILGQGPKLLIQFQNNGVVDDSQLPKDRFSAERLKGVDSTLKIQPAKLEDSAVYLCASSLEAGVRGQPQHFGDGTRLSIL.

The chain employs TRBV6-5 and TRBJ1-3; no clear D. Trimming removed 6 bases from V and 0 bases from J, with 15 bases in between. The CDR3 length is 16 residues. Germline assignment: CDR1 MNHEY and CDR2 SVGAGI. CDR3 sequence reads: CASRLHSLPSGNTIYF. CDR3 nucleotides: TGTGCCAGCAGGTTACACAGTTTACCCTCTGGAAACACCATATATTTT.

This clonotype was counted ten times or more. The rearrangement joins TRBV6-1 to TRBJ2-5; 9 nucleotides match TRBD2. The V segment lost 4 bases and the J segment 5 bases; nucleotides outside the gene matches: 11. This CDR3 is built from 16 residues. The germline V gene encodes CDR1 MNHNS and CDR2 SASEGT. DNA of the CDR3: TGTGCCAGCAGTGGGATCCAGACTAGCGGTTGGGAGACCCAGTACTTC. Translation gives CASSGIQTSGWETQYF.

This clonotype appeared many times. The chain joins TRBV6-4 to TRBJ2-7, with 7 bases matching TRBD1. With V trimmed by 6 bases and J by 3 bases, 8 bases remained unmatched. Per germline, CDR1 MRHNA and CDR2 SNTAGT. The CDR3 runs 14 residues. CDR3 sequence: CASSGTGAHYEQYF. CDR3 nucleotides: TGTGCCAGCAGCGGAACAGGGGCCCACTACGAGCAGTACTTC.

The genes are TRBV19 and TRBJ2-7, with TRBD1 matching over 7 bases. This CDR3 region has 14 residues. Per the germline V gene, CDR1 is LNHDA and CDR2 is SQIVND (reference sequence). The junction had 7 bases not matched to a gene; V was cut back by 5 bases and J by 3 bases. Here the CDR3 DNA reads TGTGCCAGTAGTGAACAGGGGCCGAGCTACGAGCAGTACTTC. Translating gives CASSEQGPSYEQYF.

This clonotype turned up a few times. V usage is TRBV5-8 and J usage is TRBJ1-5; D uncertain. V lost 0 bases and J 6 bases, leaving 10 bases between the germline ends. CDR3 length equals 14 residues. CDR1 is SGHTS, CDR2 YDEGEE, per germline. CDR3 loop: CASSLGGRSQPQHF. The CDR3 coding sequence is TGTGCCAGCAGCTTGGGGGGTCGGAGTCAGCCCCAGCATTTT.

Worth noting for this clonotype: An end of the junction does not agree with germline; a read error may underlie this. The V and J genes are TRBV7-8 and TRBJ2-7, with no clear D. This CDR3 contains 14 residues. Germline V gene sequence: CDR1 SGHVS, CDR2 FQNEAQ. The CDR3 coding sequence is TGTGCCAGCAGCTCCCATGAATCCTCCCACGAGCAGTACTTC. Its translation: CASSSHESSHEQYF.

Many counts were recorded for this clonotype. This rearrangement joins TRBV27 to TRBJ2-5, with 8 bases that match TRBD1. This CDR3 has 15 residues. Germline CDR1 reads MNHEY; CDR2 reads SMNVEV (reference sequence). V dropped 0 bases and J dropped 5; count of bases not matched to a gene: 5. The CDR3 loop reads CASSLSTGGRETQYF. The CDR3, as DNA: TGTGCCAGCAGTTTATCTACAGGGGGTAGGGAGACCCAGTACTTC.

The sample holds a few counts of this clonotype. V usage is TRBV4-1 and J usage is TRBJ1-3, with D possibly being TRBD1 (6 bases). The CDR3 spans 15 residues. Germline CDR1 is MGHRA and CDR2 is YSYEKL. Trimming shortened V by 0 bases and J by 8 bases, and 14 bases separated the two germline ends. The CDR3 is CASSQDRGRVDTIYF. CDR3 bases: TGCGCCAGCAGCCAAGATCGGGGGCGGGTAGACACCATATATTTT.